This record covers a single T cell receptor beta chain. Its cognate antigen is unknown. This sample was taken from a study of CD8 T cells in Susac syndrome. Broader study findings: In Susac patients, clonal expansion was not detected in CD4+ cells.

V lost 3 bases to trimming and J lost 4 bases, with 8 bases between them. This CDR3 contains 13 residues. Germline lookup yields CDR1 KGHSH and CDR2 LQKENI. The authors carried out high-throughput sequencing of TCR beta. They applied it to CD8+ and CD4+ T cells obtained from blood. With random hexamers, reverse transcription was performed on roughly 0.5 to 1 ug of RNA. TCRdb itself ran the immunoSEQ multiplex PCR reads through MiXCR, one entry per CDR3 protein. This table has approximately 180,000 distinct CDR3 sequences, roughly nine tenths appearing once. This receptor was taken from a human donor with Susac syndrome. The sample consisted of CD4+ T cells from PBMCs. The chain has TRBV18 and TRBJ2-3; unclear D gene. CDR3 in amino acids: CASSPPRPDTQYF. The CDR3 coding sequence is TGTGCCAGCTCACCCCCCCGTCCAGATACGCAGTATTTT. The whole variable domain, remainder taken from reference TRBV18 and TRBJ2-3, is NAGVMQNPRHLVRRRGQEARLRCSPMKGHSHVYWYRQLPEEGLKFMVYLQKENIIDESGMPKERFSAEFPKEGPSILRIQQVVRGDSAAYFCASSPPRPDTQYFGPGTRLTVL.